The 10 T cell receptor beta chains below all came from one sample that was sequenced in a study of T cell repertoires in cytomegalovirus infection. The antigens these receptors bind are not known. TCRdb independently ran MiXCR on the reads; one entry per CDR3 protein. The sample gives around 800,000 distinct CDR3 sequences, about 31% of which show up once; roughly 12% is in the top ten. The sequencing here drew on cultured CD8+ T cells from PBMCs, taken from culture after CMV antigen stimulation. Receptors were obtained from a human donor in good health (CMV status not recorded). Some clones in this sample may be carry-over from other donors' samples.

This clonotype was seen a few times. This rearrangement joins TRBV5-6 to TRBJ2-3, with D unclear. The CDR3 spans 16 residues. Between the trimmed V and J ends, which lost 3 bases and 3 bases, there was a span of 17 bases. Per germline, CDR1 SGHDT and CDR2 YYEEEE. CDR3 in DNA: TGTGCCAGCAGCTACACGGCCCAGACCGCAACAGATACGCAGTATTTT. It specifies CASSYTAQTATDTQYF.

The sample holds a few counts of this clonotype. The rearrangement links TRBV18 to TRBJ2-3, with a weak D call TRBD1 (6 bases). CDR3 size: 18 residues. Deletions cut 0 bases from V and 4 bases from J, with 20 bases between. Germline V CDR1 and CDR2: KGHSH, LQKENI. CDR3 sequence reads: CASSPPLQAGQLPDTQYF. CDR3 bases: TGTGCCAGCTCACCACCCCTTCAGGCAGGACAGCTCCCAGATACGCAGTATTTT. The complete variable domain, with remaining parts taken from reference TRBV18 and TRBJ2-3, reads NAGVMQNPRHLVRRRGQEARLRCSPMKGHSHVYWYRQLPEEGLKFMVYLQKENIIDESGMPKERFSAEFPKEGPSILRIQQVVRGDSAAYFCASSPPLQAGQLPDTQYFGPGTRLTVL.

This chain uses TRBV27 with TRBJ1-5, with D hard to call. Trimming left V 2 bases short and J 0 bases short, with 5 bases between. CDR1 is MNHEY and CDR2 is SMNVEV in the germline V gene (reference sequence). CDR3 length: 14 residues. The CDR3 DNA reads as TGTGCCAGCAGTTTACGGAATAGCAATCAGCCCCAGCATTTT. It yields the protein CASSLRNSNQPQHF.

This clonotype was recorded a few times. This rearrangement joins TRBV11-3 to TRBJ2-2, with D possibly called TRBD1 or TRBD2 (6 bases each). Trimming stripped 0 bases from V and 3 bases from J, with 20 bases between. Germline assignment: CDR1 SGHNT and CDR2 YENEEA. The CDR3 contains 19 residues. The CDR3, as DNA: TGTGCCAGCAGCTTAGAGACGGAAAGGGGGGCAGGGGACACCGGGGAGCTGTTTTTT. Encoded protein: CASSLETERGAGDTGELFF.

Here the CDR3 reads CASSYLQAGANVLTF. The DNA of the CDR3 is TGTGCCAGCAGTTACTTGCAGGCTGGGGCCAACGTCCTGACTTTC. V is TRBV6-2 or TRBV6-3 and J is TRBJ2-6; D is unclear. This CDR3 contains 15 residues. Germline V gene data show CDR1 as MNHEY and CDR2 as SVGEGT. V dropped 1 base and J dropped 2 bases, with 6 bases sitting between them.

The sample holds many counts of this clonotype. This chain uses TRBV12-3 or TRBV12-4 with TRBJ1-1; D remains unclear. The V gene lost 3 bases and the J gene lost 4 bases, with 9 bases spanning the gap. The CDR3 covers 13 residues. The CDR3 sequence: CASSFSRITEAFF. CDR3 DNA: TGTGCCAGCAGTTTCTCACGGATCACTGAAGCTTTCTTT.

The chain recombines TRBV13 with TRBJ2-2; D possibly corresponds to TRBD1 (6 bases). Trimming took 5 bases from V and 1 from J, leaving 17 bases between them. Germline V gene lookup returns CDR1 PRHDT and CDR2 FYEKMQ (reference sequence). The CDR3 consists of 17 residues. DNA of the CDR3: TGTGCCAGCAGCCTATTCCGGGACAAGGGGAACACCGGGGAGCTGTTTTTT. This translates into CASSLFRDKGNTGELFF.

This clonotype was counted between two and nine times. The V and J genes are TRBV12-3 or TRBV12-4 and TRBJ2-2, with D perhaps matching TRBD2 (5 bases). With 2 bases removed from V and 2 bases from J, the gap between germline ends came to 9 bases. CDR3 length: 15 residues. The CDR3 DNA sequence: TGTGCCAGCAGTTTAAAGCGGCCTAACACCGGGGAGCTGTTTTTT. This translates into CASSLKRPNTGELFF.

This clonotype was seen more than once but under ten times. The chain uses TRBV7-8 and TRBJ2-1; D unresolved. The CDR3 length is 15 residues. Germline-derived CDR1 and CDR2 are SGHVS and FQNEAQ. V lost 1 base and J 3 bases, leaving 10 bases between the germline ends. The CDR3 nucleotides are TGTGCCAGCAGCTTAGGACCCAGTGACTACAATGAGCAGTTCTTC. As protein: CASSLGPSDYNEQFF.

The V and J genes are TRBV3-1 and TRBJ2-7, with D perhaps matching TRBD2 (6 bases). Germline V lookup: CDR1 LGHDT, CDR2 YNNKEL (reference sequence). The V end lost 2 bases, the J end lost 3 bases, and 14 bases lay between the germline ends. The CDR3 spans 15 residues. CDR3: CASSQSGFGSYEQYF. The CDR3 DNA reads TGTGCCAGCAGCCAATCGGGATTCGGGAGCTACGAGCAGTACTTC.